This T cell receptor (beta chain) was profiled in a study of T cell repertoires in cytomegalovirus infection (dated by TCRdb to between 2019 and 2020). Background for the entire study: The HLA type of each donor mattered for the analysis, because public TCR beta signatures pointed to carriage of CMV infection along with the matching HLA type.

This clonotype was found many times. The antigen it recognizes is unknown. Base quality data are lacking; no much larger clone is found one base away. Its CDR3 holds 14 amino acids, cysteine through phenylalanine. Only the CDR3 part of the read is kept: 42 bases, read in frame from the first base. V and J are trimmed by 3 bases and 2 bases, and the gene matches miss 1 base of the junction. CDR1 and CDR2, looked up from the germline V gene, are SGHTA and FQGNSA. Data came from an Illumina HiSeq 1500. Through fastp at Q25 and MiXCR, TCRdb rebuilt clones from the public reads, retaining in-frame beta chains. Under each unique CDR3 protein, matching rows form one entry showing the most common genes and DNA. Present in this sample are 490,000 or so distinct CDR3 sequences, about 10% of which were seen just once. About a tenth of the sample is held by the ten biggest clonotypes. The investigation overall reported the following: Carriers of CMV infection plus the relevant HLA type were discriminated by the cumulative frequency of public TCR beta family members in the study cohort and in an independent roughly 370-donor cohort. In the ex vivo response, HLA-C-restricted CMV-specific TCR beta clonotypes were dominant, and in two of eight donors the single most frequent clonotype came from this HLA-C-restricted group.

The sequenced material came from PBMCs. The chain employs TRBV7-2 and TRBJ1-3; 7 central bases correspond to TRBD1. This clonotype was obtained from a human donor in good health (CMV status not recorded). Some clones in this sample may be carry-over from other donors' samples. The DNA sequence is as follows: TGTGCCAGCAGCTTTACAGGGGCTGGAAACACCATATATTTT. It specifies CASSFTGAGNTIYF.